This is a list of T cell receptor beta chains from one sample in a study of blood T cells in healthy people across ages. TCRdb passed the 5' RACE reads through MiXCR, listing each CDR3 protein once. This repertoire shows around 1.7 million distinct CDR3 sequences, approximately 28% found once; its top ten account for over 7%. Source material: blood. The receptors stem from a woman younger than 45 in good health. The CDR3 runs from the conserved cysteine through the conserved F or W. A D gene is named only where the DNA matches it firmly. Not every row has a clone size; where given, it reads once, few, many or a size class.

>TRBV20-1|-|TRBJ2-1|15|-
CSASGTSASYNEQFF
TGCAGTGCGAGTGGGACTTCAGCTTCCTACAATGAGCAGTTCTTC
>TRBV6-4|many|TRBJ2-2|17|TRBD2
CASSGLAGDLNTGELFF
TGTGCCAGCAGTGGACTAGCGGGGGACCTGAACACCGGGGAGCTGTTTTTT
>TRBV7-2|many|TRBJ2-5|14|-
CASSSQGLQETQYF
TGTGCCAGCAGCTCCCAGGGACTGCAAGAGACCCAGTACTTC
>TRBV5-1|few|TRBJ2-7|18|TRBD2
CASRRQPPKAGDSYEQYF
TGCGCCAGCAGAAGACAGCCCCCAAAAGCGGGAGACTCCTACGAGCAGTACTTC
>TRBV18|few|TRBJ2-1|15|-
CASSPPGTTLNEQFF
TGTGCCAGCTCACCACCCGGGACGACCCTCAATGAGCAGTTCTTC
>TRBV10-1|-|TRBJ1-2|13|-
CASREGGSYGYTF
TGCGCCAGCAGGGAGGGGGGATCCTATGGCTACACCTTC
>TRBV6-1|few|TRBJ2-1|14|-
CASTRAGNYNEQFF
TGTGCCAGCACCCGGGCGGGGAACTACAATGAGCAGTTCTTC
>TRBV5-5|many|TRBJ2-5|11|-
CASRNTETQYF
TGTGCCAGCAGGAATACGGAGACCCAGTACTTC
>TRBV3-1|many|TRBJ2-1|15|TRBD2
CASSPVSGRYNEQFF
TGTGCCAGCAGCCCGGTTAGCGGGAGATACAATGAGCAGTTCTTC
>TRBV7-9|few|TRBJ1-5|15|-
CASSLDGGTRQPQHF
TGTGCCAGCAGCTTAGATGGGGGTACGAGGCAGCCCCAGCATTTT
>TRBV20-1|few|TRBJ2-5|17|-
CSARDLGDDPFKETQYF
TGCAGTGCTAGAGATCTTGGGGACGACCCCTTTAAAGAGACCCAGTACTTC
>TRBV29-1|few|TRBJ2-1|14|TRBD2
CSVEREGLRNEQFF
TGCAGCGTTGAGCGGGAGGGCCTTAGGAATGAGCAGTTCTTC
>TRBV28|many|TRBJ2-5|17|TRBD2
CASSPLRTSAQRETQYF
TGTGCCAGCAGTCCCCTCCGGACTAGCGCCCAACGGGAGACCCAGTACTTC
>TRBV12-3/TRBV12-4|many|TRBJ2-6|12|-
CASGSGANVLTF
TGCGCCAGCGGCTCTGGGGCCAACGTCCTGACTTTC
>TRBV30|few|TRBJ1-1|17|TRBD1
CAWSGLLPGGMNTEAFF
TGTGCCTGGAGTGGCCTCTTACCAGGGGGTATGAACACTGAAGCTTTCTTT
>TRBV6-5|many|TRBJ2-1|15|TRBD1
CASMQPGQGAREQFF
TGTGCCAGCATGCAGCCTGGACAGGGGGCAAGGGAGCAGTTCTTC